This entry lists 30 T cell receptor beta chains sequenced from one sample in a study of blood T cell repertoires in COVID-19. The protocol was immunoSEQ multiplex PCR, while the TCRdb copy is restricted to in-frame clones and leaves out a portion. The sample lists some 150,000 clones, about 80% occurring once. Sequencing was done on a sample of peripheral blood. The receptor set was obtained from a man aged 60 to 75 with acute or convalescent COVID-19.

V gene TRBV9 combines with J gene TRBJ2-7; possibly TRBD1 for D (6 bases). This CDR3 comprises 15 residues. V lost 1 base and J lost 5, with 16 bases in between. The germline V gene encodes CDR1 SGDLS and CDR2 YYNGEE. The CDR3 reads CASSVSPAGTHEQYF. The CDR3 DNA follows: TGTGCCAGCAGCGTAAGCCCGGCAGGGACACACGAGCAGTACTTC. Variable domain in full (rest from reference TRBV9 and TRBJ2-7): DSGVTQTPKHLITATGQRVTLRCSPRSGDLSVYWYQQSLDQGLQFLIQYYNGEERAKGNILERFSAQQFPDLHSELNLSSLELGDSALYFCASSVSPAGTHEQYFGPGTRLTVT.

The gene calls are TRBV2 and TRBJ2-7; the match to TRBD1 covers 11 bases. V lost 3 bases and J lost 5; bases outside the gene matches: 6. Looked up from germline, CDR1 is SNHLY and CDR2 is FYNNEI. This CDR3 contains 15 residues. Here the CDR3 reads CASSESRTGGNEQYF. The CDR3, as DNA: TGTGCCAGCAGTGAGAGTAGGACAGGGGGCAACGAGCAGTACTTC.

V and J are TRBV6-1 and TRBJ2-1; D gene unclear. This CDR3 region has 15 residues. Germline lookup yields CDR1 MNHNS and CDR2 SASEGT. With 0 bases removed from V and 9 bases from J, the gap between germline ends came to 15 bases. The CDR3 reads CASSEALSRRVEQFF. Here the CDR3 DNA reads TGTGCCAGCAGTGAAGCGCTCTCGCGGCGAGTTGAGCAGTTCTTC.

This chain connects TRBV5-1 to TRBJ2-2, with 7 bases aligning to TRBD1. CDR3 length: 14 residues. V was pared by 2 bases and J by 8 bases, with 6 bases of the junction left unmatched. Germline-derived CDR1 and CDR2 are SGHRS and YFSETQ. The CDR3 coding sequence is TGCGCCAGCAGCTTTCAGGGGGAAGGAGGGGAGCTGTTTTTT. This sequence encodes CASSFQGEGGELFF.

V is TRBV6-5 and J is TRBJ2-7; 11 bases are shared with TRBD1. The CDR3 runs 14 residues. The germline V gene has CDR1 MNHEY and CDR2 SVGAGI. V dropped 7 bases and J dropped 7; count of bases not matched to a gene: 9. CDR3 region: CASIFRDRGFEQYF. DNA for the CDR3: TGTGCCAGCATCTTCAGGGACAGGGGGTTTGAGCAGTACTTC.

The CDR3 nucleotides read TGTGCCAGCAGTTCCTTCAGCGGGGGGGCCTTTGAGCAGTTCTTC. Protein sequence: CASSSFSGGAFEQFF. This chain connects TRBV6-5 to TRBJ2-1; 10 bases map to TRBD2. Germline V gene sequence: CDR1 MNHEY, CDR2 SVGAGI. J lost 9 bases, V lost 4 bases, and 9 bases had no gene match. This CDR3 has 15 amino acids.

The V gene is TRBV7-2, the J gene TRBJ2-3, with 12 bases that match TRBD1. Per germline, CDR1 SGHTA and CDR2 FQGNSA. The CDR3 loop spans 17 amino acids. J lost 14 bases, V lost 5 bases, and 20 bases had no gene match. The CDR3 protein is CASSRLRPGQGAFNPYF. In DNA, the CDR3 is TGTGCCAGCAGCCGTTTAAGGCCGGGACAGGGGGCATTTAATCCGTATTTT.

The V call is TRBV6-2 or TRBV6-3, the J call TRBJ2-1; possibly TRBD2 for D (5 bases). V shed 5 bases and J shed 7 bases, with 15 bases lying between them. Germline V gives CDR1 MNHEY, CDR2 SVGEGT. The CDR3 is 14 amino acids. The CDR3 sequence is CASSTGIPANEQFF. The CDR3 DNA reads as TGTGCCAGCAGTACCGGGATCCCGGCTAATGAGCAGTTCTTC.

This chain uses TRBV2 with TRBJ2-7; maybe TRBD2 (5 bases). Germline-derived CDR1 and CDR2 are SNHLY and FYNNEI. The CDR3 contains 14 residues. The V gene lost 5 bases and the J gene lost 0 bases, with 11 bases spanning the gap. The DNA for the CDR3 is TGTGCCAGCAGTCCGGACTTACGCTCCTACGAGCAGTACTTC. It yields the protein CASSPDLRSYEQYF. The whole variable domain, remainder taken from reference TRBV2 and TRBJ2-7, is EPEVTQTPSHQVTQMGQEVILRCVPISNHLYFYWYRQILGQKVEFLVSFYNNEISEKSEIFDDQFSVERPDGSNFTLKIRSTKLEDSAMYFCASSPDLRSYEQYFGPGTRLTVT.

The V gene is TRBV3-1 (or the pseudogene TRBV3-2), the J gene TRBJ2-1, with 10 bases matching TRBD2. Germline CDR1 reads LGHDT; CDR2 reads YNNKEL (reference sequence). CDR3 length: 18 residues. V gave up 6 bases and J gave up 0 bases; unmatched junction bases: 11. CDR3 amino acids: CASSYRTSGRASYNEQFF. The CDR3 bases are TGTGCCAGCAGTTACCGGACTAGCGGAAGGGCCTCCTACAATGAGCAGTTCTTC.

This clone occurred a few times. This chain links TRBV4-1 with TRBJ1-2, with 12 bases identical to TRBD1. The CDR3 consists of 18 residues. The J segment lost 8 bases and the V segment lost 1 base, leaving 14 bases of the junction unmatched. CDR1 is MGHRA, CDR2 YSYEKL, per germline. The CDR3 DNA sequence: TGCGCCAGCAGCCAAGTCCCTCCCCCGGGACAGGGGGCGCGGGGCTACACCTTC. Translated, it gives CASSQVPPPGQGARGYTF.

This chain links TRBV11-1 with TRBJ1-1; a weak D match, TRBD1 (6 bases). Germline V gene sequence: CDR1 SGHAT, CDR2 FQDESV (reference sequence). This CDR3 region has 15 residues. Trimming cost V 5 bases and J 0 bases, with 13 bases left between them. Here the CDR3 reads CASSDGQYMNTEAFF. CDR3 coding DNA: TGTGCCAGCAGCGACGGACAGTACATGAACACTGAAGCTTTCTTT.

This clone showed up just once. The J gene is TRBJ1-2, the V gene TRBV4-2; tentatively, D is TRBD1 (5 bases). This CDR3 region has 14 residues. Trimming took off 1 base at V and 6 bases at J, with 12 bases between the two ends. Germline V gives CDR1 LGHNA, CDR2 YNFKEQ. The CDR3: CASSQGSGLDGYTF. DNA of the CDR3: TGTGCCAGCAGCCAAGGGTCAGGGCTAGATGGCTACACCTTC.

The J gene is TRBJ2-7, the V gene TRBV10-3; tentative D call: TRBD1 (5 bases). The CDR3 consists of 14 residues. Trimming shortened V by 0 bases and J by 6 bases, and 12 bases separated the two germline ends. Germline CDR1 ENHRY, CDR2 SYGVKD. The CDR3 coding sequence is TGTGCCATCAGTGAGTCCGGCAGGGAAACCGAGCAGTACTTC. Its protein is CAISESGRETEQYF.

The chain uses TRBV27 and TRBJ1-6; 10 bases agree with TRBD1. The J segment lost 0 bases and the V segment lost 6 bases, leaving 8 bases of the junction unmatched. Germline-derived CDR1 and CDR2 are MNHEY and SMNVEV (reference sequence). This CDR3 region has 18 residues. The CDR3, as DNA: TGTGCCAGCAGCCCTGGGACAGGGGCAAGCTCCTATAATTCACCCCTCCACTTT. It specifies CASSPGTGASSYNSPLHF.

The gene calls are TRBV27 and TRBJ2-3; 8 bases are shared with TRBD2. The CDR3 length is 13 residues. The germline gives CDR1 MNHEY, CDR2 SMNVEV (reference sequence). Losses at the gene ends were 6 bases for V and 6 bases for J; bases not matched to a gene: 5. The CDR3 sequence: CASRPPGGDTQYF. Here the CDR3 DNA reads TGTGCCAGCAGACCACCGGGGGGGGATACGCAGTATTTT.

CDR3 loop: CASSQGQGFWETQYF. In DNA, the CDR3 is TGCGCCAGCAGCCAGGGACAGGGGTTTTGGGAGACCCAGTACTTC. The chain carries TRBV4-3 and TRBJ2-5; 10 bases match TRBD1. J was trimmed by 5 bases and V by 3 bases; bases with no gene match: 6. There are 15 residues in the CDR3. Germline V gives CDR1 LGHNA, CDR2 YSLEER.

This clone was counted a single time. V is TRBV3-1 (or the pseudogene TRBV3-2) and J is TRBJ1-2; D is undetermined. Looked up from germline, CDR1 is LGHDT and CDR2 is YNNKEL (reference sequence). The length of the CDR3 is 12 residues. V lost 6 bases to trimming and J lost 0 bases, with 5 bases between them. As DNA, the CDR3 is TGTGCCAGCAGGTCCACTAACTATGGCTACACCTTC. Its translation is CASRSTNYGYTF.

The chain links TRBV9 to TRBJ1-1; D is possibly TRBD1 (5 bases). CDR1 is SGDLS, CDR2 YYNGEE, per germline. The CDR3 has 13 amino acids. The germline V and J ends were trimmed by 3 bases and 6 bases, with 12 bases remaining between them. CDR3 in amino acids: CASSGQSLSEAFF. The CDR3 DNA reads TGTGCCAGCAGCGGACAGTCTTTATCTGAAGCTTTCTTT.

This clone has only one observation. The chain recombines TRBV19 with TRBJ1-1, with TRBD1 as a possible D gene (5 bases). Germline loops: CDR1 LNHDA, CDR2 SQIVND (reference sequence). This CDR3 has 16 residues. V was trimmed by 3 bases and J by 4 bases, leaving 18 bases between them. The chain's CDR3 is CASSISLNRGGTEAFF. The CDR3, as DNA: TGTGCCAGTAGTATTTCGCTGAATCGGGGGGGCACTGAAGCTTTCTTT. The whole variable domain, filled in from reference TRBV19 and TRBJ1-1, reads DGGITQSPKYLFRKEGQNVTLSCEQNLNHDAMYWYRQDPGQGLRLIYYSQIVNDFQKGDIAEGYSVSREKKESFPLTVTSAQKNPTAFYLCASSISLNRGGTEAFFGQGTRLTVV.

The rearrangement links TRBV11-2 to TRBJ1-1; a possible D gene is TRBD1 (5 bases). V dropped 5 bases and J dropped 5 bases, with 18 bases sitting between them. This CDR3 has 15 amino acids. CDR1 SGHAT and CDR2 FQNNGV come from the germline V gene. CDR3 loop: CASSRRQITYTEAFF. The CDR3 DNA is TGTGCCAGCAGCCGCCGACAGATTACGTATACTGAAGCTTTCTTT.

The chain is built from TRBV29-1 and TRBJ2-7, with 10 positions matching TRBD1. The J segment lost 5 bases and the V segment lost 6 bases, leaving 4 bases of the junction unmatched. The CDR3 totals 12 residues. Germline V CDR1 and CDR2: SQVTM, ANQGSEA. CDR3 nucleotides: TGCAGCGTGACGGGACAGGGGCACGAGCAGTACTTC. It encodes CSVTGQGHEQYF.

The CDR3 sequence is CASSKDRAEQYF. In DNA form, the CDR3 reads TGTGCCAGCAGCAAAGACAGGGCCGAGCAGTACTTC. This chain connects TRBV21-1 to TRBJ2-7; whether TRBD1, the table's D call, matches the DNA was not checked. TRBV21-1 constitutes a pseudogene. This CDR3 has 12 residues.

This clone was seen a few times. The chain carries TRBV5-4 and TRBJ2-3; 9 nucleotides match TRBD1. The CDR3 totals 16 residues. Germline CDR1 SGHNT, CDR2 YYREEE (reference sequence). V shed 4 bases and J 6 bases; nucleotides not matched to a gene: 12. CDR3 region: CASSADLDRGGDTQYF. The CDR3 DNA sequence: TGTGCCAGCAGCGCCGACTTGGACAGGGGTGGCGATACGCAGTATTTT.

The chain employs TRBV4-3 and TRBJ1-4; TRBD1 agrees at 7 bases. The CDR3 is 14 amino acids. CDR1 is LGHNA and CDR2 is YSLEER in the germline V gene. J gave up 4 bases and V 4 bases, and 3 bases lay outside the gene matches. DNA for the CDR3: TGCGCCAGCAGCCCCGGACAGGTTAATGAAAAACTGTTTTTT. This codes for CASSPGQVNEKLFF.

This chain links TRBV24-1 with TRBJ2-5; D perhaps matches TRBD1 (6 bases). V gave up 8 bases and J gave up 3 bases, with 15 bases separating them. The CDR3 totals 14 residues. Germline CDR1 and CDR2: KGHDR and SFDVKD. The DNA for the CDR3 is TGTGCCACCATCGGGACAAGGGACAAAGAGACCCAGTACTTC. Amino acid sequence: CATIGTRDKETQYF.

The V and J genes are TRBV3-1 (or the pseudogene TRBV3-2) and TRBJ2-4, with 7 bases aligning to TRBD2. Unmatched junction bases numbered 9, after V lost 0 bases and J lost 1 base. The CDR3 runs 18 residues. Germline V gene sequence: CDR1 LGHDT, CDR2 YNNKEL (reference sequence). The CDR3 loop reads CASSQDSSGIPAKNIQYF. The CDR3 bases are TGTGCCAGCAGCCAAGATTCGAGCGGGATACCGGCCAAAAACATTCAGTACTTC.

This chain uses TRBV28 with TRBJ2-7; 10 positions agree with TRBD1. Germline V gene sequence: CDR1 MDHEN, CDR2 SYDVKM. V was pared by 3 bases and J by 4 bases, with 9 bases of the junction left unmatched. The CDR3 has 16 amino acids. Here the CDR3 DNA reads TGTGCCAGCAGTTTGCCTCCGGGACAGGGGTCTTACGAGCAGTACTTC. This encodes CASSLPPGQGSYEQYF.

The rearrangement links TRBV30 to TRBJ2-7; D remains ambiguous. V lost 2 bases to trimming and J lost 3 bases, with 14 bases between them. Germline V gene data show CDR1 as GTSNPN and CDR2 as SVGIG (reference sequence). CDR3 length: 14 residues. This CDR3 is CAWSKSRLGYEQYF. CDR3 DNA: TGTGCCTGGAGTAAGAGCAGGTTGGGCTACGAGCAGTACTTC.

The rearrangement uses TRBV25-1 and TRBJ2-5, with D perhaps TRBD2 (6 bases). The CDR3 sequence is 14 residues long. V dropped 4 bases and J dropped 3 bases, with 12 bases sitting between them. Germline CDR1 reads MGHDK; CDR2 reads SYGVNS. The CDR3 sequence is CASSASSAKETQYF. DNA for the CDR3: TGTGCCAGCAGTGCTTCTAGCGCTAAAGAGACCCAGTACTTC.